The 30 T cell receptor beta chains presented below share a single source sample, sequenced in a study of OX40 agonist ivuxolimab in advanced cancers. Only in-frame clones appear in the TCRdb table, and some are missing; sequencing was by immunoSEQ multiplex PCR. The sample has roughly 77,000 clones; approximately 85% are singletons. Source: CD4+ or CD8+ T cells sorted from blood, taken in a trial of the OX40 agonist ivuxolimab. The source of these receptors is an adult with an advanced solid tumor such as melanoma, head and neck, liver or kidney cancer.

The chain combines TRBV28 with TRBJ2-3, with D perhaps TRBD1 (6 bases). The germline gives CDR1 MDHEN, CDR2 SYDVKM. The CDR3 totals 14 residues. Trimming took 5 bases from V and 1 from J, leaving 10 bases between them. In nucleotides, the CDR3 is TGTGCCAGCAGTACAGGGATTCGCACAGATACGCAGTATTTT. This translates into CASSTGIRTDTQYF. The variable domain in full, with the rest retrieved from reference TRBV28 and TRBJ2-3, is DVKVTQSSRYLVKRTGEKVFLECVQDMDHENMFWYRQDPGLGLRLIYFSYDVKMKEKGDIPEGYSVSREKKERFSLILESASTNQTSMYLCASSTGIRTDTQYFGPGTRLTVL.

The CDR3 reads CASRSLTTTDTQYF. CDR3 in DNA: TGCGCCAGCAGAAGTTTAACAACCACAGATACGCAGTATTTT. The gene calls are TRBV5-1 and TRBJ2-3; D not certain. This CDR3 has 14 amino acids. Trimming removed 5 bases from V and 2 bases from J, with 12 bases in between. The germline gives CDR1 SGHRS, CDR2 YFSETQ.

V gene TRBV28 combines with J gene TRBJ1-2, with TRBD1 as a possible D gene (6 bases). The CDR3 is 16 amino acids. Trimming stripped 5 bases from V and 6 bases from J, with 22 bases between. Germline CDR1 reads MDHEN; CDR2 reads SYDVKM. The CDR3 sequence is CASSIGTGGGWNGYTF. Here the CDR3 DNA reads TGTGCCAGCAGTATTGGGACGGGGGGCGGGTGGAATGGCTACACCTTC.

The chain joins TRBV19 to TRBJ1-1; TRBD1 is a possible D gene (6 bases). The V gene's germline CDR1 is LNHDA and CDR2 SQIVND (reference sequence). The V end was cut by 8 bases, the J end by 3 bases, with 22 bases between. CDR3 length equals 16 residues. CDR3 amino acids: CASGKRLGGVDTEAFF. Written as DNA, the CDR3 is TGTGCCAGTGGGAAGAGGCTAGGGGGGGTGGACACTGAAGCTTTCTTT.

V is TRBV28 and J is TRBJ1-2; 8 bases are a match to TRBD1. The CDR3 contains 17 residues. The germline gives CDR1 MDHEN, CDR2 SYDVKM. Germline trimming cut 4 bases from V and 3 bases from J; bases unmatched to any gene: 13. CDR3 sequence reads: CASSSLPGGEGDYGYTF. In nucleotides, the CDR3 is TGTGCCAGCAGTTCCCTCCCAGGGGGCGAAGGTGACTATGGCTACACCTTC.

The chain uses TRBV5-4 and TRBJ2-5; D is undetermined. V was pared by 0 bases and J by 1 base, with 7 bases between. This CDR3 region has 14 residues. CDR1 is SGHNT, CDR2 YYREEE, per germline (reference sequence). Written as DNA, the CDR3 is TGTGCCAGCAGCTTGGTAGGGCGCCAAGAGACCCAGTACTTC. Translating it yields CASSLVGRQETQYF.

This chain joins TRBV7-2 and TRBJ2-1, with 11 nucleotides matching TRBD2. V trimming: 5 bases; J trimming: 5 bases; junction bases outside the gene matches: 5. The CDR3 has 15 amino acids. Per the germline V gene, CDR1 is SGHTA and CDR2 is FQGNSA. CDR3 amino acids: CASSLSSGGHNEQFF. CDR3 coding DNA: TGTGCCAGCAGCCTCTCTAGCGGGGGGCACAATGAGCAGTTCTTC.

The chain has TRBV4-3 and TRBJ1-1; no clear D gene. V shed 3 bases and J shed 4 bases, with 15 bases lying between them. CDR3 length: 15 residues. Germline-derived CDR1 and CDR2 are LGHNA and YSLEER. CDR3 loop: CASSHHPAGSTEAFF. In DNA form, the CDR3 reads TGCGCCAGCAGCCACCACCCGGCCGGGTCCACTGAAGCTTTCTTT.

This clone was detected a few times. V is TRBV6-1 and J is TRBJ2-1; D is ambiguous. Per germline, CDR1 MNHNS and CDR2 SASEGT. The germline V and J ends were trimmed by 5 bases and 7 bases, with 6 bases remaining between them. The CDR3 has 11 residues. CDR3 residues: CASSTMNEQFF. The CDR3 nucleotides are TGTGCCAGCAGTACAATGAATGAGCAGTTCTTC.

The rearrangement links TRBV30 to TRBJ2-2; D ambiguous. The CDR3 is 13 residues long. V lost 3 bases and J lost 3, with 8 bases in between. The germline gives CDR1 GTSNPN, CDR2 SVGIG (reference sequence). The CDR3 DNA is TGTGCCTGGAGAGGGCATTACACCGGGGAGCTGTTTTTT. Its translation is CAWRGHYTGELFF.

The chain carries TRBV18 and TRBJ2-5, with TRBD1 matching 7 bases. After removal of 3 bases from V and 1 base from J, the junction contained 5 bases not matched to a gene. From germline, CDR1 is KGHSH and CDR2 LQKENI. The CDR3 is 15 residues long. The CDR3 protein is CASSPFGTVQETQYF. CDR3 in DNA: TGTGCCAGCTCACCCTTTGGGACAGTCCAAGAGACCCAGTACTTC.

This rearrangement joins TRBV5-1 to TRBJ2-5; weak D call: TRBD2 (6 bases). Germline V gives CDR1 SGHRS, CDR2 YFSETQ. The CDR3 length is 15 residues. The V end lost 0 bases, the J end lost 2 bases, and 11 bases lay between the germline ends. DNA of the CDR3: TGCGCCAGCAGCTTGGACGGCGGGAAGCAAGAGACCCAGTACTTC. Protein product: CASSLDGGKQETQYF.

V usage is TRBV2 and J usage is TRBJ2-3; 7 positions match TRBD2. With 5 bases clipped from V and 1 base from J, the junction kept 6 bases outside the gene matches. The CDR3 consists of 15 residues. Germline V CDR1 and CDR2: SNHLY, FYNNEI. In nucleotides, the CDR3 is TGTGCCAGCAGTACACTAGCGAGGGGCACAGATACGCAGTATTTT. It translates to CASSTLARGTDTQYF.

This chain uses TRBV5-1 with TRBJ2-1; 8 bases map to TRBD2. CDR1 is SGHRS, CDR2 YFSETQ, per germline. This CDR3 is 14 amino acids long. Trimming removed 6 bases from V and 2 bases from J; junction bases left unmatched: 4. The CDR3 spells CASTPGGAYNEQFF. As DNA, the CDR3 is TGCGCCAGCACCCCCGGGGGGGCCTACAATGAGCAGTTCTTC.

The DNA for the CDR3 is TGTGCCAGCACCCTCGGGGGTATAGCGGGGAGCACAGATACGCAGTATTTT. Residues: CASTLGGIAGSTDTQYF. The chain uses TRBV28 and TRBJ2-3; 8 bases map to TRBD2. Germline V CDR1 and CDR2: MDHEN, SYDVKM. Trimming took 7 bases from V and 0 from J; bases not matched to a gene: 12. The length of the CDR3 is 17 residues.

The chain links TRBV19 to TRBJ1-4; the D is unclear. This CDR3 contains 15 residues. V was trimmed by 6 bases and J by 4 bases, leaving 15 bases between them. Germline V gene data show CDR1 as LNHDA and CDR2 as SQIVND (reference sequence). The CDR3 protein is CASREMTSSNEKLFF. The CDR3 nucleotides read TGTGCCAGTAGGGAGATGACAAGCAGTAATGAAAAACTGTTTTTT.

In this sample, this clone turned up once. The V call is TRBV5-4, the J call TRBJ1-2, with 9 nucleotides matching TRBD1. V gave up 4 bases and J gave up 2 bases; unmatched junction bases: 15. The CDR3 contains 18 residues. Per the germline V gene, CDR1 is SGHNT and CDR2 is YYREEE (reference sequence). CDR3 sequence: CASSRWGVQGAANYGYTF. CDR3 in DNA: TGTGCCAGCAGCCGTTGGGGCGTACAGGGGGCGGCGAACTATGGCTACACCTTC.

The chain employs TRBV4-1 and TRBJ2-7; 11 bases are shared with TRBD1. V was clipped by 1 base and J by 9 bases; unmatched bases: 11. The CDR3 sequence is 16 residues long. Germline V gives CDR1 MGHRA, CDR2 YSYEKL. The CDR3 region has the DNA TGCGCCAGCAGCCAAGGATCCGGGACAGGGGGAAGGGGGCAGTACTTC. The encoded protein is CASSQGSGTGGRGQYF.

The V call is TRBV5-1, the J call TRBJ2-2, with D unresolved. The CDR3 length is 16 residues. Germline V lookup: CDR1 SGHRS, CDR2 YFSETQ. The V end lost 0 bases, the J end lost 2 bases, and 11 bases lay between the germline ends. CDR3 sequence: CASSLDPSPNTGELFF. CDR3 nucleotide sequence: TGCGCCAGCAGCTTGGATCCGAGCCCTAACACCGGGGAGCTGTTTTTT.

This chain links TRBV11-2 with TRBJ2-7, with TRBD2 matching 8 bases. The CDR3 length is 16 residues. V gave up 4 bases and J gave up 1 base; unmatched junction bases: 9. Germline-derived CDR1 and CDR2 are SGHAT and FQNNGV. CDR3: CASSSRAQRGSYEQYF. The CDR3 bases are TGTGCCAGCAGCTCCCGGGCCCAGCGGGGGTCCTACGAGCAGTACTTC.

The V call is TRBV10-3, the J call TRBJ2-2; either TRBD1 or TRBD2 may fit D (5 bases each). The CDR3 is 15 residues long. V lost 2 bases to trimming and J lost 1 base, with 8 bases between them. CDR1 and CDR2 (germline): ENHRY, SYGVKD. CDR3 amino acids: CAISEGDLNTGELFF. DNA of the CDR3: TGTGCCATCAGTGAGGGGGACCTGAACACCGGGGAGCTGTTTTTT.

CDR3 DNA sequence: TGTGCCAGCAGCAGGGCCTACGAGCAGTACTTC. Amino acids: CASSRAYEQYF. The rearrangement links TRBV21-1 to TRBJ2-7. TRBV21-1 is a known pseudogene. The CDR3 consists of 11 residues.

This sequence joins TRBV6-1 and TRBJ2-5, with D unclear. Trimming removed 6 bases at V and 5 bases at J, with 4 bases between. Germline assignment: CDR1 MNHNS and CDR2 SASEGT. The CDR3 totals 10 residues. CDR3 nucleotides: TGTGCCAGCAGCCGGGAGACCCAGTACTTC. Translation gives CASSRETQYF.

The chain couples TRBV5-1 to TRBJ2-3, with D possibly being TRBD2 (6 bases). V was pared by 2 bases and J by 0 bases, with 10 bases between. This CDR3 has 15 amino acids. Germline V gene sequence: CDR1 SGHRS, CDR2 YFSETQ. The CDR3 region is CASSLIAASTDTQYF. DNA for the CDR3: TGCGCCAGCAGCTTAATAGCGGCTAGCACAGATACGCAGTATTTT.

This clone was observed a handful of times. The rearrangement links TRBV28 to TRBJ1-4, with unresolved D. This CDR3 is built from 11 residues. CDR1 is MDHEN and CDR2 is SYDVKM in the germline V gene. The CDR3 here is CAGATNEKLFF. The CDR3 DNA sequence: TGTGCGGGAGCAACTAATGAAAAACTGTTTTTT.

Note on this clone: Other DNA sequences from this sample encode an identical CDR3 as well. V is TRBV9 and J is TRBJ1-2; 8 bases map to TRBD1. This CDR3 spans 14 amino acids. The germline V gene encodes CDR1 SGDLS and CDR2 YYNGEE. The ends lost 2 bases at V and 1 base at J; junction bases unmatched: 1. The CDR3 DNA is TGTGCCAGCAGCGTTGACAGGGGTAACTATGGCTACACCTTC. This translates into CASSVDRGNYGYTF.

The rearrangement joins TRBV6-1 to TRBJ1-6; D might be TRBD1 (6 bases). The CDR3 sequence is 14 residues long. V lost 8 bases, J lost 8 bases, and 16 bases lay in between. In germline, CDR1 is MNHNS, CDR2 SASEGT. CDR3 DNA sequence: TGTGCCAGCTCCTATACAGGGTCGGATTCACCCCTCCACTTT. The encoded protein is CASSYTGSDSPLHF.

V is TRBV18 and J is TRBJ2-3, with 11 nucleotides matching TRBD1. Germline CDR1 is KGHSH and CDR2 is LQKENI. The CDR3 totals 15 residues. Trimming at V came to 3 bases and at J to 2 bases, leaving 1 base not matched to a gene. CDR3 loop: CASSPGQGATDTQYF. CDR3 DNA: TGTGCCAGCTCACCCGGACAGGGGGCCACAGATACGCAGTATTTT.

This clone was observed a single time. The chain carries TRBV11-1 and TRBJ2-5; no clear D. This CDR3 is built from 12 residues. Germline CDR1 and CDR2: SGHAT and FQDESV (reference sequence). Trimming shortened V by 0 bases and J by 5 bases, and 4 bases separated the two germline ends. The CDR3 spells CASSLAGETQYF. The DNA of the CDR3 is TGTGCCAGCAGCTTAGCGGGTGAGACCCAGTACTTC.

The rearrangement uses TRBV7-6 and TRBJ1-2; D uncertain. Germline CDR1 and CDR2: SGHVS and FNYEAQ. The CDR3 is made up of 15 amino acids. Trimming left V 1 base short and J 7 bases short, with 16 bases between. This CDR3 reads CASSLGADVMGGYTF. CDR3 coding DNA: TGTGCCAGCAGCTTAGGGGCGGACGTCATGGGTGGCTACACCTTC.